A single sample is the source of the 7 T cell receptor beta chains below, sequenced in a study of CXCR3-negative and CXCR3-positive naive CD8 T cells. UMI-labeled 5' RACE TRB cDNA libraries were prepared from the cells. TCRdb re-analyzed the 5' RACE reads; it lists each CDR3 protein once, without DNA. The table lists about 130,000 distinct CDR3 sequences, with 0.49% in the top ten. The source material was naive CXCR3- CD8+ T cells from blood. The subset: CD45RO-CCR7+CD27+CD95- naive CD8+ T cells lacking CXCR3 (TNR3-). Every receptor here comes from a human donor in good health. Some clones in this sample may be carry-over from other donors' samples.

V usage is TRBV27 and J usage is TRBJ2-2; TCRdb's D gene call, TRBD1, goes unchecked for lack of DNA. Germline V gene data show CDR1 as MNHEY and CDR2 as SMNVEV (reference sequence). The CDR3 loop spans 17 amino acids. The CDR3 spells CASSYRGHTANTGELFF.

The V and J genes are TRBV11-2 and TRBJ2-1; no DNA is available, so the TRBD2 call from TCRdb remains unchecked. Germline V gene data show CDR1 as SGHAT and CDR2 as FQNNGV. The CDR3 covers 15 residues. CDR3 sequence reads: CASSLILAGGDEQFF.

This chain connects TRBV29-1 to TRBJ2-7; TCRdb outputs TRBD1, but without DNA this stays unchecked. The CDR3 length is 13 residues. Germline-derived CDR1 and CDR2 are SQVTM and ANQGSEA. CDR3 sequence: CSVGQGAPYEQYF.

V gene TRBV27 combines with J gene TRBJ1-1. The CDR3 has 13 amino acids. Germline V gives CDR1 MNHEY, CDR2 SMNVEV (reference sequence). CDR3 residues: CASCLAGNTEAFF.

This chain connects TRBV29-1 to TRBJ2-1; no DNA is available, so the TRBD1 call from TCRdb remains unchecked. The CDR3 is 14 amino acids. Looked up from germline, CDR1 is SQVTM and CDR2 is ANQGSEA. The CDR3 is CSVGGSQIYNEQFF.

This CDR3 is CATSEDGREYGYTF. V usage is TRBV24-1 and J usage is TRBJ1-2. Germline lookup yields CDR1 KGHDR and CDR2 SFDVKD. This CDR3 is 14 amino acids long.

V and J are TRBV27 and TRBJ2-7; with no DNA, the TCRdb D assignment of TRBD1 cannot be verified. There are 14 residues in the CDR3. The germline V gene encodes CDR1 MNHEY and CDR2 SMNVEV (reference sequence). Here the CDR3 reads CASSPTTRGYEQYF.